This record concerns one T cell receptor beta chain sequence. The data originate from a study of blood T cells in healthy people across ages. Samples had at least 6.5 million PBMCs isolated from them. Next came a second PCR, run for about 6 to 11 cycles, which used a sample-barcoded 5' primer along with a J-beta primer mix. TCRdb recomputed calls from the 5' RACE reads with MiXCR, one row per CDR3 protein. This table holds 1.5 million to 2 million distinct CDR3 sequences, 30% to 35% found once. CDR3 length: 16 amino acids. With V trimmed by 6 bases and J by 0 bases, 1 base remained unmatched. The germline V gene encodes CDR1 SEHNR and CDR2 FQNEAQ (reference sequence).

The chain carries TRBV7-9 and TRBJ2-6; 11 bases are a match to TRBD1. Source material: blood. This clonotype was sampled from a woman under 40 in good health. DNA for the CDR3: TGTGCCAGCAGGGGACAGGGGGACTCTGGGGCCAACGTCCTGACTTTC. Residues: CASRGQGDSGANVLTF.